The 3 T cell receptor beta chains below all came from one sample that was sequenced in a study of blood T cell repertoires in COVID-19. Libraries were prepared by immunoSEQ multiplex PCR; TCRdb keeps only in-frame clonotypes and omits some of them. The sample lists 120,000 or so clones, roughly 89% seen once, with roughly 4% in the top ten. The source material was PBMCs or T cells enriched from blood (not recorded which). These TCRs come from a woman in her twenties or thirties who had recovered from COVID-19.

This clone has more than one count but fewer than ten. The rearrangement links TRBV15 to TRBJ1-5; 9 positions agree with TRBD1. The germline V gene has CDR1 LNHNV and CDR2 YYDKDF (reference sequence). CDR3 length: 16 residues. With 0 bases clipped from V and 6 bases from J, the junction kept 6 bases outside the gene matches. CDR3 loop: CATSRDRTGAGQPQHF. The CDR3 DNA reads as TGTGCCACCAGCAGAGATAGGACAGGGGCCGGTCAGCCCCAGCATTTT.

Remarks on this clone: The germline gene is not matched at one end of the junction; a read error may be the cause. The chain recombines TRBV7-7 with TRBJ2-5; 10 positions match TRBD1. CDR1 and CDR2 (germline): SSHAT, FNYEAQ (reference sequence). The CDR3 length is 15 residues. The DNA for the CDR3 is TGTGCTAGCATCCCCCGGGACAGGGGAAGTGAGACCCAGTACTTC. This sequence encodes CASIPRDRGSETQYF.

The gene calls are TRBV15 and TRBJ2-1; D ambiguous. From germline, CDR1 is LNHNV and CDR2 YYDKDF (reference sequence). The length of the CDR3 is 13 residues. V was pared by 4 bases and J by 4 bases, with 8 bases between. CDR3 nucleotides: TGTGCCACCAGCACCAACTATTACAATGAGCAGTTCTTC. Amino acid sequence: CATSTNYYNEQFF.